A selection of T cell receptor beta chains follows, all from one sample in a study of cytomegalovirus exposure and HLA in healthy donors. TCRdb's copy holds only in-frame clones and misses some; the assay was immunoSEQ multiplex PCR. The data hold approximately 130,000 clones, with more than 75% observed a single time. The specimen was PBMCs. These receptors all come from a woman aged 25 to 39 in good health and CMV-seronegative. Both conserved end residues are trimmed from each CDR3. The order of the fields is V gene, CDR3 protein.

>TRBV28
ASSLPGTGREKLF
>TRBV6-1
ASSVLGTGGFTDTQY
>TRBV9
ASSVEGRNSGNTIY
>TRBV5-5
ASSLVQGANQPQH
>TRBV30
AWSVRLAVTGELF
>TRBV19
ASSIVAGGYGYT
>TRBV9
ASSTRGTGAAGAF
>TRBV21-1
ASSTGWEAFPKNIQY
>TRBV11-3
ASSPRTSGGAGQY
>TRBV7-2
ASSLSTGIQPQH
>TRBV7-2
ASSPRRGFTEAF
>TRBV27
ASSLKGIYGYT
>TRBV7-2
ASSLQGPNTEAF
>TRBV10-3
AISEEGDRQPQH
>TRBV29-1
SVAGGFGYT
>TRBV10-1
ASSEAQGMDEQF
>TRBV11-2
ASSLSGTGNTIY
>TRBV5-4
ASSLGFQGGTEAF
>TRBV29-1
SVRTGIGELF
>TRBV30
AWSRSGDTQY
>TRBV30
AHRGTSGGYTDTQY
>TRBV7-6
ASSARQGDSPLH
>TRBV19
ASSDSWTKNIQY
>TRBV7-9
ASSPISGGNTGELF
>TRBV5-1
ASSFASGPNEQF
>TRBV7-2
ASSRTGGEQY
>TRBV7-9
ASSFNSQETQY
>TRBV5-4
ASSFGGGADTQY
>TRBV2
ASRFPYRSEQY
>TRBV7-2
ASSQVSGGGYSGYT
>TRBV2
ASSQFRTGNIQY